The 5 T cell receptor beta chains below come from one sample, sequenced in a study of blood T cells in healthy people across ages. With a J-beta primer mix and a sample-barcoded 5' primer, a second PCR ran about 7 to 12 cycles. TCRdb re-called the 5' RACE reads with MiXCR, one entry per CDR3 protein. The table shows 600,000 to 900,000 distinct CDR3 sequences, with around a quarter occurring only once. These data also featured in a second study, about T cells of mothers and their children.

Sequenced: blood. The receptors were sampled from a boy between 5 and 17 years old in good health.

This clonotype was seen repeatedly, ten times or more. This chain uses TRBV5-5 with TRBJ2-5; D not resolved. Germline CDR1 reads SGHKS; CDR2 reads YYEKEE (reference sequence). The CDR3 is 14 amino acids. Trimming shortened V by 1 base and J by 2 bases, and 9 bases separated the two germline ends. The CDR3, as DNA: TGTGCCAGCAGCTTGTGGCGTGGGCAAGAGACCCAGTACTTC. Translation gives CASSLWRGQETQYF.

The chain couples TRBV19 to TRBJ2-1, with D unclear. Germline-derived CDR1 and CDR2 are LNHDA and SQIVND (reference sequence). The V gene lost 1 base and the J gene lost 9 bases, with 10 bases spanning the gap. This CDR3 spans 13 amino acids. CDR3 nucleotide sequence: TGTGCCAGTAGTATAGGAGGAAGGCTTGAGCAGTTCTTC. Encoded protein: CASSIGGRLEQFF.

The chain links TRBV7-2 to TRBJ1-1, with TRBD1 as a possible D gene (5 bases). The CDR3 loop spans 17 amino acids. Germline V lookup: CDR1 SGHTA, CDR2 FQGNSA. The ends were cut back, 2 bases at V and 0 bases at J, with 16 bases in the middle. For the CDR3, the DNA is TGTGCCAGCAGCTTACGGGGCGGGGGAAACATGAACACTGAAGCTTTCTTT. This gives the protein CASSLRGGGNMNTEAFF.

This rearrangement joins TRBV30 to TRBJ1-5; a weak D match, TRBD1 (6 bases). The CDR3 covers 13 residues. The germline V and J ends were trimmed by 3 bases and 3 bases, with 9 bases remaining between them. Looked up from germline, CDR1 is GTSNPN and CDR2 is SVGIG (reference sequence). The CDR3 sequence is CAWSRDTNQPQHF. The CDR3 DNA is TGTGCCTGGAGCCGGGACACCAATCAGCCCCAGCATTTT.

The chain joins TRBV2 to TRBJ2-1, with 7 nucleotides matching TRBD2. Germline V gene sequence: CDR1 SNHLY, CDR2 FYNNEI. The length of the CDR3 is 14 residues. CDR3 in amino acids: CGSVVAGPHNEQFF. The DNA of the CDR3 is TGTGGAAGTGTGGTAGCGGGTCCCCACAATGAGCAGTTCTTC.